A selection of T cell receptor beta chains follows, all from one sample in a study of shared clonotypes between healthy human individuals. Clones were read by immunoSEQ multiplex PCR, and TCRdb kept only the in-frame ones, dropping some. The data hold around 2,000,000 clones, with about 95% observed a single time. Specimen: naive CD8+ T cells sorted from blood. These receptors all stem from a man aged 18-30 years in good health. The CDR3 runs from the conserved cysteine through the conserved F or W. D genes are given only for firm matches. Size tells how often a clone was seen (once, few, many) or the class of an expanded clone, and some rows leave it out.

CDR3 protein: CASSQEIAATGELFF
CDR3 DNA: TGTGCCAGCAGCCAAGAGATAGCCGCCACCGGGGAGCTGTTTTTT
CDR3 length: 15
J gene: TRBJ2-2
clone size: .
V gene: TRBV14
D gene: .

CDR3 protein: CASSEGVGAGDDGYTF
CDR3 DNA: TGTGCCAGCAGTGAGGGGGTTGGGGCAGGGGATGATGGCTACACCTTC
CDR3 length: 16
J gene: TRBJ1-2
clone size: .
V gene: TRBV6-4
D gene: .

CDR3 protein: CASSGLGLTNEKLFF
CDR3 DNA: TGTGCCAGCAGCGGGCTGGGACTGACTAATGAAAAACTGTTTTTT
CDR3 length: 15
J gene: TRBJ1-4
clone size: .
V gene: TRBV2
D gene: .

CDR3 protein: CASSLEGQGDYEQYF
CDR3 DNA: TGTGCCAGCAGCTTAGAAGGACAGGGGGACTACGAGCAGTACTTC
CDR3 length: 15
J gene: TRBJ2-7
clone size: .
V gene: TRBV13
D gene: TRBD1

CDR3 protein: CASSDRGMNTEAFF
CDR3 DNA: TGTGCCAGCAGTGACAGGGGTATGAACACTGAAGCTTTCTTT
CDR3 length: 14
J gene: TRBJ1-1
clone size: .
V gene: TRBV6-6
D gene: TRBD1

CDR3 protein: CASSEHRDNPYNEQFF
CDR3 DNA: TGTGCCAGCAGCGAACACCGGGACAACCCCTACAATGAGCAGTTCTTC
CDR3 length: 16
J gene: TRBJ2-1
clone size: .
V gene: TRBV9
D gene: .

CDR3 protein: CASSFYRGEKLFF
CDR3 DNA: TGTGCCAGCAGCTTTTACAGGGGGGAAAAACTGTTTTTT
CDR3 length: 13
J gene: TRBJ1-4
clone size: .
V gene: TRBV6-5
D gene: TRBD1

CDR3 protein: CASSSGGEQYF
CDR3 DNA: TGTGCCAGCAGCTCTGGGGGAGAGCAGTACTTC
CDR3 length: 11
J gene: TRBJ2-7
clone size: .
V gene: TRBV5-6
D gene: .

CDR3 protein: CASSHTGGSYNEQFF
CDR3 DNA: TGCGCCAGCAGCCACACGGGAGGGTCCTACAATGAGCAGTTCTTC
CDR3 length: 15
J gene: TRBJ2-1
clone size: once
V gene: TRBV4-3
D gene: TRBD2

CDR3 protein: CASSQVGGQVEKLFF
CDR3 DNA: TGTGCCAGCAGCCAAGTGGGGGGGCAGGTTGAAAAACTGTTTTTT
CDR3 length: 15
J gene: TRBJ1-4
clone size: .
V gene: TRBV9
D gene: .

CDR3 protein: CASSFFQKYF
CDR3 DNA: TGTGCCAGCAGCTTCTTCCAGAAGTACTTC
CDR3 length: 10
J gene: TRBJ2-7
clone size: .
V gene: TRBV5-8
D gene: .

CDR3 protein: CASSLGPGEFTDTQYF
CDR3 DNA: TGCGCCAGCAGCTTGGGTCCAGGGGAGTTCACAGATACGCAGTATTTT
CDR3 length: 16
J gene: TRBJ2-3
clone size: .
V gene: TRBV5-1
D gene: .

CDR3 protein: CASSWGLAGAEDTQYF
CDR3 DNA: TGTGCCAGCAGCTGGGGCCTAGCGGGAGCAGAGGATACGCAGTATTTT
CDR3 length: 16
J gene: TRBJ2-3
clone size: .
V gene: TRBV5-8
D gene: TRBD2

CDR3 protein: CASSEGGGIRHGYTF
CDR3 DNA: TGTGCCAGCAGCGAAGGTGGGGGGATTCGACATGGCTACACCTTC
CDR3 length: 15
J gene: TRBJ1-2
clone size: .
V gene: TRBV7-9
D gene: .

CDR3 protein: CASGLDGTGELFF
CDR3 DNA: TGTGCTAGTGGTTTGGATGGCACCGGGGAGCTGTTTTTT
CDR3 length: 13
J gene: TRBJ2-2
clone size: few
V gene: TRBV12-5
D gene: .

CDR3 protein: CASSFEYLDTEAFF
CDR3 DNA: TGTGCCAGCAGCTTTGAGTACCTAGACACTGAAGCTTTCTTT
CDR3 length: 14
J gene: TRBJ1-1
clone size: .
V gene: TRBV5-6
D gene: .

CDR3 protein: CASSQGIRGGIYGYTF
CDR3 DNA: TGCGCCAGCAGCCAGGGAATCAGGGGCGGTATCTATGGCTACACCTTC
CDR3 length: 16
J gene: TRBJ1-2
clone size: .
V gene: TRBV4-3
D gene: .

CDR3 protein: CASSDLTVTYEQYF
CDR3 DNA: TGTGCCAGCAGTGACTTGACGGTCACCTACGAGCAGTACTTC
CDR3 length: 14
J gene: TRBJ2-7
clone size: .
V gene: TRBV2
D gene: .

CDR3 protein: CASSPRDPGQGYGYTF
CDR3 DNA: TGTGCCAGCTCACCGCGTGATCCGGGACAGGGTTATGGCTACACCTTC
CDR3 length: 16
J gene: TRBJ1-2
clone size: .
V gene: TRBV18
D gene: TRBD1

CDR3 protein: CASSLGLTGDGNTIYF
CDR3 DNA: TGTGCCAGCAGCTTAGGCCTGACAGGGGACGGAAACACCATATATTTT
CDR3 length: 16
J gene: TRBJ1-3
clone size: .
V gene: TRBV13
D gene: TRBD1

CDR3 protein: CASSQAAGGTEAFF
CDR3 DNA: TGCGCCAGCAGCCAAGCTGCAGGAGGGACTGAAGCTTTCTTT
CDR3 length: 14
J gene: TRBJ1-1
clone size: .
V gene: TRBV4-3
D gene: .

CDR3 protein: CASSLDSTSNKNIQYF
CDR3 DNA: TGTGCCAGCAGCTTGGACTCTACTAGTAACAAAAACATTCAGTACTTC
CDR3 length: 16
J gene: TRBJ2-4
clone size: once
V gene: TRBV5-6
D gene: .

CDR3 protein: CASSEVDYGYTF
CDR3 DNA: TGTGCCAGCAGTGAAGTTGACTATGGCTACACCTTC
CDR3 length: 12
J gene: TRBJ1-2
clone size: .
V gene: TRBV25-1
D gene: .

CDR3 protein: CASSQVEGAEAFF
CDR3 DNA: TGCGCCAGCAGCCAAGTTGAGGGTGCGGAAGCTTTCTTT
CDR3 length: 13
J gene: TRBJ1-1
clone size: .
V gene: TRBV4-3
D gene: .

CDR3 protein: CASSSGLAVYEQYF
CDR3 DNA: TGTGCCAGCAGCTCGGGACTAGCGGTATACGAGCAGTACTTC
CDR3 length: 14
J gene: TRBJ2-7
clone size: .
V gene: TRBV9
D gene: TRBD2

CDR3 protein: CASSEPGLAGSEQYF
CDR3 DNA: TGTGCCAGCAGTGAACCGGGACTAGCGGGAAGCGAGCAGTACTTC
CDR3 length: 15
J gene: TRBJ2-7
clone size: .
V gene: TRBV2
D gene: TRBD2

CDR3 protein: CASSLAPGTGYHEQYF
CDR3 DNA: TGTGCCAGCAGTTTAGCACCCGGGACAGGGTACCACGAGCAGTACTTC
CDR3 length: 16
J gene: TRBJ2-7
clone size: .
V gene: TRBV6-5
D gene: TRBD1